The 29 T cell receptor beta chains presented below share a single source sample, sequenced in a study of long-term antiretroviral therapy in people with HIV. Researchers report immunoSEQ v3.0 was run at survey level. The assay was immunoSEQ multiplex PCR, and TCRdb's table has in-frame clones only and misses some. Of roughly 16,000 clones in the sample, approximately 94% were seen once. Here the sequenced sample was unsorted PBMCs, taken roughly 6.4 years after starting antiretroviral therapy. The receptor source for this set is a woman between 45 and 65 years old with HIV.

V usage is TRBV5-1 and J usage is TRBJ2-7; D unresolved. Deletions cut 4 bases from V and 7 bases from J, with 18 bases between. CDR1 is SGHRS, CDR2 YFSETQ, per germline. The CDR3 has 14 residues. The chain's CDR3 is CASSLSLRVGEQYF. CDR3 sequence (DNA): TGCGCCAGCAGCCTGTCCCTTCGGGTGGGGGAGCAGTACTTC.

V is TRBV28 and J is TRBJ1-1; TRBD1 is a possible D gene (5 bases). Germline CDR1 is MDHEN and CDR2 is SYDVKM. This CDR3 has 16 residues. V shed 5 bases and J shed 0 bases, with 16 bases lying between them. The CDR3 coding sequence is TGTGCCAGCAGTACCTGGTTACAGGCAATGAACACTGAAGCTTTCTTT. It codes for CASSTWLQAMNTEAFF.

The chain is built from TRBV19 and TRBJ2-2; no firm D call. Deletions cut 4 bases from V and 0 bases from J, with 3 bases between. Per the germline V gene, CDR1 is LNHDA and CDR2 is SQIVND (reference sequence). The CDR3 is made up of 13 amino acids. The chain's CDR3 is CASSNPNTGELFF. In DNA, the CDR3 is TGTGCCAGTAGTAATCCGAACACCGGGGAGCTGTTTTTT.

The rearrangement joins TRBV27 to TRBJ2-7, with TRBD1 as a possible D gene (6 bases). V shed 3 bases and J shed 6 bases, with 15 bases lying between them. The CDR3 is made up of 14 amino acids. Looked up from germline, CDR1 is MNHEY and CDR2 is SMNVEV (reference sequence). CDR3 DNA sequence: TGTGCCAGCAGTTTTGCAGGGGTATCCCCCGAGCAGTACTTC. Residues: CASSFAGVSPEQYF.

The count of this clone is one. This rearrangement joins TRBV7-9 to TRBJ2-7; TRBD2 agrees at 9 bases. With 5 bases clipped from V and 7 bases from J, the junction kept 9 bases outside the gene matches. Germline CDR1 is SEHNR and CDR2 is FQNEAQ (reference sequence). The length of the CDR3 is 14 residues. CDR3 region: CASSPGLAVWEQYF. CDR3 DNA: TGTGCCAGCAGCCCGGGACTAGCCGTTTGGGAGCAGTACTTC.

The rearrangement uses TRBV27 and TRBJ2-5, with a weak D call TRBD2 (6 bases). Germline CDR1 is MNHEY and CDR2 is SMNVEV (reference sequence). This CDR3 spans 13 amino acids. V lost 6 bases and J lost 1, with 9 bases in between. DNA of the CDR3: TGTGCCAGCAGGTTGGGGGGCCAAGAGACCCAGTACTTC. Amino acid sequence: CASRLGGQETQYF.

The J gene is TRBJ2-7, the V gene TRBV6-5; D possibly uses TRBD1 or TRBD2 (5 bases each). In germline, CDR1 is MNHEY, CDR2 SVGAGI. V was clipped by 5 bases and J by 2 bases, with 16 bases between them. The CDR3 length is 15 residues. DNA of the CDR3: TGTGCCAGCAGTAGCCGGGACGAGAACCCCTACGAGCAGTACTTC. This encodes CASSSRDENPYEQYF.

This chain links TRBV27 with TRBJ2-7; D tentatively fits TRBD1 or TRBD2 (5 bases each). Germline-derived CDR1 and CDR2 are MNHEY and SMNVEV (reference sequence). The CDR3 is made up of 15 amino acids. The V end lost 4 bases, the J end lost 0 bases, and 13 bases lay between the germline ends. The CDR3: CASSSPGRSSYEQYF. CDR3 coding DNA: TGTGCCAGCAGTTCCCCGGGGCGAAGCTCCTACGAGCAGTACTTC.

CDR3 DNA: TGCAGCGGACAGAACTACGAGCAGTACTTC. Encoded protein: CSGQNYEQYF. The chain couples TRBV20-1 to TRBJ2-7, with a possible D match to TRBD1 (6 bases). CDR1 DFQATT and CDR2 SNEGSKA come from the germline V gene (reference sequence). The CDR3 is 10 amino acids.

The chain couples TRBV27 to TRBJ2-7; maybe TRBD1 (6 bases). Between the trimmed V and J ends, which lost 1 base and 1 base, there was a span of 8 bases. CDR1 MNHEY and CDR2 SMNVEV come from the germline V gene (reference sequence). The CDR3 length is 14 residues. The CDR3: CASSLYGQSYEQYF. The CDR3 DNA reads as TGTGCCAGCAGTTTATACGGACAGTCCTACGAGCAGTACTTC.

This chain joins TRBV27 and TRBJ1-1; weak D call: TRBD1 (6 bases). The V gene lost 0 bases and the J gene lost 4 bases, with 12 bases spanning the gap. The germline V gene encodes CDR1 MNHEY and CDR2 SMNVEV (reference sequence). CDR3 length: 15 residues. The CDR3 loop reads CASSLSPGAFTEAFF. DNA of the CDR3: TGTGCCAGCAGTTTATCTCCAGGGGCGTTCACTGAAGCTTTCTTT.

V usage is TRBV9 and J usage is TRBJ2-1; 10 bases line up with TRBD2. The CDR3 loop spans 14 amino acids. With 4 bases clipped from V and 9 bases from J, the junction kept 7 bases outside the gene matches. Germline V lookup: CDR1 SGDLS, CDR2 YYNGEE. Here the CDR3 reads CASSSSGSSGEQFF. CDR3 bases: TGTGCCAGCAGCTCTAGCGGGAGCTCTGGTGAGCAGTTCTTC. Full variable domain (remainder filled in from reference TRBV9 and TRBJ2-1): DSGVTQTPKHLITATGQRVTLRCSPRSGDLSVYWYQQSLDQGLQFLIQYYNGEERAKGNILERFSAQQFPDLHSELNLSSLELGDSALYFCASSSSGSSGEQFFGPGTRLTVL.

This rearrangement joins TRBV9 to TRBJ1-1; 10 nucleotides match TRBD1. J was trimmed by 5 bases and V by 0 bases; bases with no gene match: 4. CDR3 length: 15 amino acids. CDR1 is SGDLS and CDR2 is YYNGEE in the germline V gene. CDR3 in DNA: TGTGCCAGCAGCGTAGAGGGACAGGGGAGGACTGAAGCTTTCTTT. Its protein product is CASSVEGQGRTEAFF. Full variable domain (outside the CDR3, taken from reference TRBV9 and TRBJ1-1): DSGVTQTPKHLITATGQRVTLRCSPRSGDLSVYWYQQSLDQGLQFLIQYYNGEERAKGNILERFSAQQFPDLHSELNLSSLELGDSALYFCASSVEGQGRTEAFFGQGTRLTVV.

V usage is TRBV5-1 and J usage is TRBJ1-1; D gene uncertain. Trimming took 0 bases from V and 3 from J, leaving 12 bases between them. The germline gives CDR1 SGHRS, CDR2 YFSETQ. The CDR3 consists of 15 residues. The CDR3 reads CASSLGAGQYTEAFF. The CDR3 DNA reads TGCGCCAGCAGCTTGGGTGCAGGCCAGTACACTGAAGCTTTCTTT. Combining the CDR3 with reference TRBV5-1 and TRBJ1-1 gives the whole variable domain KAGVTQTPRYLIKTRGQQVTLSCSPISGHRSVSWYQQTPGQGLQFLFEYFSETQRNKGNFPGRFSGRQFSNSRSEMNVSTLELGDSALYLCASSLGAGQYTEAFFGQGTRLTVV.

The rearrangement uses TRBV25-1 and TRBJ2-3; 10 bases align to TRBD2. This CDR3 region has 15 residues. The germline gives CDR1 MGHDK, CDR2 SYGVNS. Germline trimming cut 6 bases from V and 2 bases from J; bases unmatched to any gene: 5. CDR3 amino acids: CASSESGRDTDTQYF. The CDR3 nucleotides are TGTGCCAGCAGCGAGAGCGGGAGGGACACAGATACGCAGTATTTT. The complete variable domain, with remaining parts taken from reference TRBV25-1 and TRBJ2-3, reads EADIYQTPRYLVIGTGKKITLECSQTMGHDKMYWYQQDPGMELHLIHYSYGVNSTEKGDLSSESTVSRIRTEHFPLTLESARPSHTSQYLCASSESGRDTDTQYFGPGTRLTVL.

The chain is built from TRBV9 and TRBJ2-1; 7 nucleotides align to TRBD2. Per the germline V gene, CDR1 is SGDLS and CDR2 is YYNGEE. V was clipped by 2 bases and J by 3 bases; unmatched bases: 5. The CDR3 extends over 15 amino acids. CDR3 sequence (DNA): TGTGCCAGCAGCGTTAGGCTAGCGGACTACAATGAGCAGTTCTTC. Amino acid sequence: CASSVRLADYNEQFF.

The DNA for the CDR3 is TGTGCCAGTAGTAACCGGGACCGAAGCACAGATACGCAGTATTTT. Its translation: CASSNRDRSTDTQYF. The gene calls are TRBV19 and TRBJ2-3; the D call may be TRBD1 or TRBD2 (5 bases each). The germline V and J ends were trimmed by 4 bases and 0 bases, with 11 bases remaining between them. CDR3 size: 15 residues. Germline assignment: CDR1 LNHDA and CDR2 SQIVND (reference sequence).

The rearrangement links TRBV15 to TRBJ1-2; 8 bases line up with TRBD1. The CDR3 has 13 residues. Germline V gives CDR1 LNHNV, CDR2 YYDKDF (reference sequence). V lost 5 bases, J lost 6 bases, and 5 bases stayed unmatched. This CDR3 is CATSLDRGHGYTF. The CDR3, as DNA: TGTGCCACCAGCCTTGACAGGGGCCATGGCTACACCTTC. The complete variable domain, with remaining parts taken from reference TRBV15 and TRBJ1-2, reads DAMVIQNPRYQVTQFGKPVTLSCSQTLNHNVMYWYQQKSSQAPKLLFHYYDKDFNNEADTPDNFQSRRPNTSFCFLDIRSPGLGDTAMYLCATSLDRGHGYTFGSGTRLTVV.

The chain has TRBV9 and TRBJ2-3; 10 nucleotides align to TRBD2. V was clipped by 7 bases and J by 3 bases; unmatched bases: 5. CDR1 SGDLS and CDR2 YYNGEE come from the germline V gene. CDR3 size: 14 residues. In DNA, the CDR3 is TGTGCCAGCCAGGGGACTAGCGAAACAGATACGCAGTATTTT. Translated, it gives CASQGTSETDTQYF.

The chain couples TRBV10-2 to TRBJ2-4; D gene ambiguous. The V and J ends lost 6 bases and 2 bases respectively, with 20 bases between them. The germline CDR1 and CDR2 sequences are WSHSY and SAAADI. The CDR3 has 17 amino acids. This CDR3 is CASSDPEVVGSKNIQYF. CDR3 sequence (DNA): TGCGCCAGCAGCGACCCCGAGGTAGTAGGATCCAAAAACATTCAGTACTTC.

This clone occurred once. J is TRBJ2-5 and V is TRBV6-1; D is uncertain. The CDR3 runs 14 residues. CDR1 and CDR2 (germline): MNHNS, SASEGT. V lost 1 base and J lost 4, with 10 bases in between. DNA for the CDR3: TGTGCCAGCAGTGAAGTAGGTCCAGGAGAGACCCAGTACTTC. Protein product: CASSEVGPGETQYF.

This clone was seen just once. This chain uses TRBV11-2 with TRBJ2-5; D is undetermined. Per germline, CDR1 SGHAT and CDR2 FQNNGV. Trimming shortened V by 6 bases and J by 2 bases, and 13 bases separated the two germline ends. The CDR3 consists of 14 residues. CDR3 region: CASSISLRQETQYF. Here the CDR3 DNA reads TGTGCCAGCAGTATCTCTCTGCGGCAAGAGACCCAGTACTTC.

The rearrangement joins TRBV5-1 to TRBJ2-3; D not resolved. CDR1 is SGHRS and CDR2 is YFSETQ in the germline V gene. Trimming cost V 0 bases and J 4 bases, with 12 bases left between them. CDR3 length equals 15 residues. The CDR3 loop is CASSLGSTVADTQYF. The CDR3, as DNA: TGCGCCAGCAGCTTGGGGAGCACGGTGGCAGATACGCAGTATTTT.

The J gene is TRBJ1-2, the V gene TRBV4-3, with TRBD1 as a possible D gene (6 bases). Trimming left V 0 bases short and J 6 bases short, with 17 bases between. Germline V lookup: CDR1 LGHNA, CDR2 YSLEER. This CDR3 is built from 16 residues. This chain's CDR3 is CASSQDRWAGDNGYTF. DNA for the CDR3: TGCGCCAGCAGCCAAGATCGGTGGGCGGGGGACAATGGCTACACCTTC.

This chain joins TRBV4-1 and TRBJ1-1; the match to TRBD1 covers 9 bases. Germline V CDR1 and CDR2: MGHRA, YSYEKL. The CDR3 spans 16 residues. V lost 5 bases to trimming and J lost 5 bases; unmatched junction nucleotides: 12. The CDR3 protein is CASSALPGQGLTEAFF. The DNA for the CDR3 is TGCGCCAGCAGCGCCCTACCGGGACAGGGTTTAACTGAAGCTTTCTTT.

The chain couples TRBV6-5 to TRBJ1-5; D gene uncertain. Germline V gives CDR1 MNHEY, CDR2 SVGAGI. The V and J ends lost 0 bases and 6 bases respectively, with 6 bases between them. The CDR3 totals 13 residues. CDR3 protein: CASSYSHLQPQHF. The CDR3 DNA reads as TGTGCCAGCAGTTACTCCCACCTTCAGCCCCAGCATTTT.

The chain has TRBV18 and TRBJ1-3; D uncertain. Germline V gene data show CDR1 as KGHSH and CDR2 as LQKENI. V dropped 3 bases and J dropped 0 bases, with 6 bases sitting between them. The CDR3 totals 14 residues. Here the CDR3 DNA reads TGTGCCAGCTCACCGCAAGACTCTGGAAACACCATATATTTT. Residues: CASSPQDSGNTIYF.

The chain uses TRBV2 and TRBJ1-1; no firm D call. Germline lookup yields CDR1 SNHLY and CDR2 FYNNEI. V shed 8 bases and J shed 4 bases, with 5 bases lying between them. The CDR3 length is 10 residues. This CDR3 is CASVSTEAFF. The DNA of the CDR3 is TGTGCCAGCGTCAGCACTGAAGCTTTCTTT. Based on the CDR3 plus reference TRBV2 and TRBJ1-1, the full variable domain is EPEVTQTPSHQVTQMGQEVILRCVPISNHLYFYWYRQILGQKVEFLVSFYNNEISEKSEIFDDQFSVERPDGSNFTLKIRSTKLEDSAMYFCASVSTEAFFGQGTRLTVV.

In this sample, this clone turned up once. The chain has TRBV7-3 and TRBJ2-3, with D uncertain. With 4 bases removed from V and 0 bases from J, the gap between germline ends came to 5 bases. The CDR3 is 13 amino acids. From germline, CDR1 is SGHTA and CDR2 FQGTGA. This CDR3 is CASSSTSTDTQYF. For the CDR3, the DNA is TGTGCCAGCAGCTCGACTAGCACAGATACGCAGTATTTT.